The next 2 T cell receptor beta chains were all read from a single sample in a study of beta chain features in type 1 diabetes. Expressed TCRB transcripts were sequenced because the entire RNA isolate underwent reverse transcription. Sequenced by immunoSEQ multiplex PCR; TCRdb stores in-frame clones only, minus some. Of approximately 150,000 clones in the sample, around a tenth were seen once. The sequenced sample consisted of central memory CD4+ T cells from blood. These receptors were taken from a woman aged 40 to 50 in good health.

The CDR3, as DNA: TGCGCCAGCAGCTTGGGGCGGGCACCAAACTATGGCTACACCTTC. Protein: CASSLGRAPNYGYTF. The rearrangement links TRBV5-1 to TRBJ1-2; D not certain. The V gene's germline CDR1 is SGHRS and CDR2 YFSETQ. V lost 0 bases, J lost 2 bases, and 11 bases lay in between. CDR3 size: 15 residues.

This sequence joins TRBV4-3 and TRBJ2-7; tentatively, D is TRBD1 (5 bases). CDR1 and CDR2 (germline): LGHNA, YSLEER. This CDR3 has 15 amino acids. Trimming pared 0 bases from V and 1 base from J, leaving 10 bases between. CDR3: CASSQESRGSYEQYF. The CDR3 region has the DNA TGCGCCAGCAGCCAAGAATCAAGGGGTTCCTACGAGCAGTACTTC.